This T cell receptor beta chain was profiled in a study of tumor-infiltrating lymphocytes in primary liver carcinoma. Study-level information: Patients underwent resection of primary liver carcinoma. Stage T1-T3 N0M0 tumors measured about 4.2 to 11 cm at most. Roughly 3.5 to 7.5 million productive TCRbeta reads were obtained per sample, with similar numbers across tissue types. Study results and limitations: Tumor region pairs outstripped tumor-adjacent and tumor-blood pairs in overlap.

Concerning this clonotype itself: Its antigen is as yet unknown.

The researchers produced TCR beta cDNA from roughly 500 ng total RNA with a constant-region primer. What produced the TCR beta libraries was three nested multiplex PCR rounds using slightly modified ARM-PCR. Running 9 to 10 cycles apiece, the first two PCR rounds relied on TRBV1-TRBV30 forward primers together with a C-beta reverse primer. In TCRdb, the multiplex PCR reads were re-called with MiXCR into one record per CDR3 protein. The sample records about 180,000 distinct CDR3 sequences, about 60% being singletons. Germline DNA was also extracted, with blood RNA taken from unsorted whole blood. The CDR3 length is 14 residues. Germline loops: CDR1 SGHNT, CDR2 YYREEE (reference sequence). V was shortened by 1 base and J by 2 bases, with 4 bases between the two germline ends.

This clonotype was sampled from a man aged 35 to 55 with primary liver carcinoma and hepatitis B virus infection. The rearrangement joins TRBV5-4 to TRBJ2-6; D is uncertain. The sequenced sample was peripheral blood. CDR3 bases: TGTGCCAGCAGCTTGAAGACTGGGGCCAACGTCCTGACTTTC. Its translation is CASSLKTGANVLTF.